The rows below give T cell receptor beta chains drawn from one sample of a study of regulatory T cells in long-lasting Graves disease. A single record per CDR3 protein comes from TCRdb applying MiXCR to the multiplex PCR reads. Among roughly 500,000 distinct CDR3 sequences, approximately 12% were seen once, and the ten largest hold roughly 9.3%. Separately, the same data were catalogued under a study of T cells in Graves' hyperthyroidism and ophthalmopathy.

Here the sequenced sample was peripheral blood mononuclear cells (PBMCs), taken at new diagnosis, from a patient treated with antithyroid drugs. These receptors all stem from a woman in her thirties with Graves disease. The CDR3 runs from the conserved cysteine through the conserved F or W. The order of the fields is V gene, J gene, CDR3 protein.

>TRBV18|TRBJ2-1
CASSPPGDGEQFF
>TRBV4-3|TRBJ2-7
CASSQGAGGLYEQYF
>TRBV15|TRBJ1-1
CATSSSSVNTEAFF
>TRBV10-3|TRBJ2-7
CAISEQTGGSYEQYF
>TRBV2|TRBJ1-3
CASSALYGNTIYF
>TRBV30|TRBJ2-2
CAWSTLINTGELFF
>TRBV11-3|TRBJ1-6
CASRGQGASPLHF
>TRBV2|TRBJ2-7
CASSEWDYEQYF
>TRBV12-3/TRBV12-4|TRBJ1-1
CASSFGPYLPNTEAFF
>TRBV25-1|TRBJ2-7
CASSGAKAGVSEQYF
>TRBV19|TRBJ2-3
CASRGLGTDTQYF
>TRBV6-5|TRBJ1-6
CASSYSRTNRASPLHF
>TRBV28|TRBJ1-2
CASSLTPGGYTF
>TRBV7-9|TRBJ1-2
CASSIIPYREGETNYGYTF
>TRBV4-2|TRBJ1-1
CASSQAGMNTEAFF
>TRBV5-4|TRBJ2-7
CASSPGLAGGSEQYF
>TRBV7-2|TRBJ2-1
CASSVRFDRGGYNEQFF
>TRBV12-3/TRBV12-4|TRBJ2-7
CASSFRTASYEQYF
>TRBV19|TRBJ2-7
CASSMSRYSYEQYF
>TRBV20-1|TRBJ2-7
CSARDRASYEQYF
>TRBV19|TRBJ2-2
CASDSRANTGELFF
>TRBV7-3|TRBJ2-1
CASSLRGGGREEPYNEQFF
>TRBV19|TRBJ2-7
CATAPSYGTYEQYF
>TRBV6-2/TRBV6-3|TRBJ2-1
CASSFPGRYNEQFF
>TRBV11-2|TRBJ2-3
CASSGRQAFLGDTQYF
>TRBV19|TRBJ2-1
CASTPVWGRVYNEQFF
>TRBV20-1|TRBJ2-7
CSAMGQGAVDEQYF
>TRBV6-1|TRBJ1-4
CASRPQIGGEKLFF
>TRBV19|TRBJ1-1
CASSILGQSMNTEAFF
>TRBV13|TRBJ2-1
CASSLLHRGNEQFF
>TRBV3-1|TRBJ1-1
CASSQALRGAAAFF
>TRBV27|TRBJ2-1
CASSFYRANEQFF
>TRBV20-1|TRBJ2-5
CSAGLAEQETQYF
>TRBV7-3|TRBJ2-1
CASSISASSYNEQFF
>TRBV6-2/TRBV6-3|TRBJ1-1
CASSYVALGTEAFF
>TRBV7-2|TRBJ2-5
CASSPPGTRRETQYF
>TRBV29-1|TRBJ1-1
CSVRRVLNTEAFF
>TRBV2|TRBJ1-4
CASRADRVSEKLFF
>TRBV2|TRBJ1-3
CASRGLDTIYF
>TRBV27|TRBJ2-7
CAKNDRGGYEQYF
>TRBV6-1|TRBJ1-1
CASSRPNTEAFF
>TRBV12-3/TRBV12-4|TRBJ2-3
CASSLNLFTDTQYF
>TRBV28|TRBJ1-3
CASSSVTERAGNTIYF
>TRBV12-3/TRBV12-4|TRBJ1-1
CASSLEAGHAEAFF
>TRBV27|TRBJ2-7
CASSLLAGGEYEQYF
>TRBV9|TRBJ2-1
CASSPPRREQFF
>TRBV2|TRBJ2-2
CASSGRGTGELFF
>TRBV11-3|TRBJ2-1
CASSPDRGRSEQFF
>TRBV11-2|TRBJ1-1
CASSMALNTEAFF
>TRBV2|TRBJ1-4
CASSDRQSNEKLFF
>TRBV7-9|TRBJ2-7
CASSDTGGARSYEQYF
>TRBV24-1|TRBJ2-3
CATSDLGASGNTDTQYF
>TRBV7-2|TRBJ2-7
CASSLSLTGGIYEQYF
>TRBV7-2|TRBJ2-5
CASSLASRQETQYF
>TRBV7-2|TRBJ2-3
CASSQGGAEQYTQYF
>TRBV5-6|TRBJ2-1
CASSSAGREQFF
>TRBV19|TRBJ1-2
CASSSRGVNGYTF
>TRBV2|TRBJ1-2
CASSPGQGAFYGYTF
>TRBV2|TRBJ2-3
CASSIFRDTSSSTDTQYF